This T cell receptor beta chain was obtained from a study of blood T cell repertoires in COVID-19. Study context: Sites across the United States, Italy and Spain contributed samples from acute and convalescent COVID-19. Sources were T cells, B-cell-depleted T cells, or PBMCs; the material itself was cDNA or gDNA.

CDR1 is ENHRY and CDR2 is SYGVKD in the germline V gene. This CDR3 has 16 residues. The V end lost 4 bases, the J end lost 4 bases, and 20 bases lay between the germline ends. The data were produced by immunoSEQ multiplex PCR, yet TCRdb's version contains in-frame clones alone and is incomplete. The repertoire holds roughly 60,000 clones, with about nine tenths as singletons. The sequencing input was peripheral blood. V gene TRBV10-3 combines with J gene TRBJ2-7; D possibly corresponds to TRBD2 (5 bases). This clonotype originated in a man aged 60-69 years with active COVID-19. The CDR3 region is CAISATMDSRRYEQYF. The DNA of the CDR3 is TGTGCCATCAGTGCTACCATGGACTCTCGACGGTACGAGCAGTACTTC.